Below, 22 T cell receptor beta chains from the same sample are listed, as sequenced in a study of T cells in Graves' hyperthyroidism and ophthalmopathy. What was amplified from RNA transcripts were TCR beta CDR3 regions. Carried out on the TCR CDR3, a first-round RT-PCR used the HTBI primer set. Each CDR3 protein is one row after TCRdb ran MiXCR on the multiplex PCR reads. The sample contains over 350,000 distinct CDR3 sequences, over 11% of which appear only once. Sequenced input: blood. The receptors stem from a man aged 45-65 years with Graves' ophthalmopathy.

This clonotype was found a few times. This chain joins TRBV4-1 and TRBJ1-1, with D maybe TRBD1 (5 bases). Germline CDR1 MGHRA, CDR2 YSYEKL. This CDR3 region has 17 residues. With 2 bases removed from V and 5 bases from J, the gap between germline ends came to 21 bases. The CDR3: CASSQHLRVSGGTEAFF. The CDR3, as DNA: TGCGCCAGCAGCCAACACCTCAGGGTCTCGGGAGGTACTGAAGCTTTCTTT.

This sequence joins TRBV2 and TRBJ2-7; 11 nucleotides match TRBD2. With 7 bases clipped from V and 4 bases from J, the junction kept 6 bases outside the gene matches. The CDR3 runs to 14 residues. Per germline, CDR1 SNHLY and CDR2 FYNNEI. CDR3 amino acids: CASTRLAGKYEQYF. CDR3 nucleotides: TGTGCCAGCACCAGACTAGCGGGGAAGTACGAGCAGTACTTC.

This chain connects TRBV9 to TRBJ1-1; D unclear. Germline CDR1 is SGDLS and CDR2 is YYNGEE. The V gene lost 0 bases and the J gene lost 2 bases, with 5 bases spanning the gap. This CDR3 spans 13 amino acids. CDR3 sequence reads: CASSVESNTEAFF. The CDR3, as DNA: TGTGCCAGCAGCGTAGAATCTAACACTGAAGCTTTCTTT.

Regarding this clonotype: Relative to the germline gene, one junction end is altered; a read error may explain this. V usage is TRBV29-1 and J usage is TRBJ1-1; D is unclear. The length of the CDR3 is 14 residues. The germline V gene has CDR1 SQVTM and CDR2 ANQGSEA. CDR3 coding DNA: TGCAGCGCAAACGCGGGAGGATTGAACACTGAAGCTCTCTTT. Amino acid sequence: CSANAGGLNTEALF.

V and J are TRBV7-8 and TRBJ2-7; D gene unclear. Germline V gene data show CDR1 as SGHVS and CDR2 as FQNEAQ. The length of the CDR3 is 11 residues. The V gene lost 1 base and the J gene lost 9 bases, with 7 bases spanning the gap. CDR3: CASSLVALQYF. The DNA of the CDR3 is TGTGCCAGCAGCTTAGTAGCTTTGCAGTACTTC.

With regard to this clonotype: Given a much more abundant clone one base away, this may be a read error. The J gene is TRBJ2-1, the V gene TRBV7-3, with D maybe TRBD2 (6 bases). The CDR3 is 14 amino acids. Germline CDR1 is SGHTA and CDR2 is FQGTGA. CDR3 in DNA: TGTTCCAGCAGCTTAACGACTAGAAGAGTTGCGCAGTTCTTC. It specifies CSSSLTTRRVAQFF.

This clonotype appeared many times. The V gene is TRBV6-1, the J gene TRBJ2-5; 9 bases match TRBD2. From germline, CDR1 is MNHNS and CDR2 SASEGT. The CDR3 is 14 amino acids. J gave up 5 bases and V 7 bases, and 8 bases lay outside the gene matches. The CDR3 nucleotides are TGTGCCAGCAACCCTAGCGGGAAAGTGGAGACCCAGTACTTC. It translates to CASNPSGKVETQYF.

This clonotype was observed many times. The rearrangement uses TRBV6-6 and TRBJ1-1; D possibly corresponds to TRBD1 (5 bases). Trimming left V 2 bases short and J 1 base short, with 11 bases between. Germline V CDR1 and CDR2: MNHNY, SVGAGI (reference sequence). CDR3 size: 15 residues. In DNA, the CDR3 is TGTGCCAGCAGTTACGAGGGGCCAACGAACACTGAAGCTTTCTTT. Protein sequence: CASSYEGPTNTEAFF.

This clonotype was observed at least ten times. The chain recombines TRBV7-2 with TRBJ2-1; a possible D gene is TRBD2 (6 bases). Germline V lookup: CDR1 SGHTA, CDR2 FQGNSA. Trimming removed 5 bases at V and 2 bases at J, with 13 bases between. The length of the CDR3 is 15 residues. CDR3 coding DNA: TGTGCCAGCAGCCTACGAGGACTACCCTACAATGAGCAGTTCTTC. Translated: CASSLRGLPYNEQFF.

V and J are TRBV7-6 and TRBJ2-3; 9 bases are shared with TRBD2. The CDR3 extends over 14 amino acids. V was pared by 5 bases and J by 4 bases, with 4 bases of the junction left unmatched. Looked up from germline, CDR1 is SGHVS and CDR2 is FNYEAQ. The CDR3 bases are TGTGCCAGCAGCCCAGCTAGCGGGGCAGATACGCAGTATTTT. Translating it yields CASSPASGADTQYF.

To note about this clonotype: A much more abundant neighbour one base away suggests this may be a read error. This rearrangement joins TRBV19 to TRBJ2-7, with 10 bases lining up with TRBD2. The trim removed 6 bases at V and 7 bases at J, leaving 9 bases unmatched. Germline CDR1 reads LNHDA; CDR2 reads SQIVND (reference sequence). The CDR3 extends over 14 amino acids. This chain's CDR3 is CASRVSPSGGEQYF. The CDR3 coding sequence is TGTGCCAGTAGGGTCAGTCCTAGCGGGGGTGAGCAGTACTTC. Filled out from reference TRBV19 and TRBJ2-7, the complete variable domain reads DGGITQSPKYLFRKEGQNVTLSCEQNLNHDAMYWYRQDPGQGLRLIYYSQIVNDFQKGDIAEGYSVSREKKESFPLTVTSAQKNPTAFYLCASRVSPSGGEQYFGPGTRLTVT.

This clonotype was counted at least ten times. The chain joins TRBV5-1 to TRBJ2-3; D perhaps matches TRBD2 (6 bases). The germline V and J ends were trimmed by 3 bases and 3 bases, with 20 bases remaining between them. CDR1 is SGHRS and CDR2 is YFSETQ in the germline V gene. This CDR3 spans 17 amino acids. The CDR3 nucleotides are TGCGCCAGCAGCTCCGGTAGGACTAATAGACCGACAGATACGCAGTATTTT. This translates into CASSSGRTNRPTDTQYF.

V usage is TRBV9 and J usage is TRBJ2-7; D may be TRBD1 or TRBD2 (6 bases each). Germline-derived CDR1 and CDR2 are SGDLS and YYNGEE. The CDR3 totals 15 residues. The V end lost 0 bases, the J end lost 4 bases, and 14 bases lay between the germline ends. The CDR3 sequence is CASSVEPGASYEQYF. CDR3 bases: TGTGCCAGCAGCGTAGAACCGGGGGCATCATACGAGCAGTACTTC.

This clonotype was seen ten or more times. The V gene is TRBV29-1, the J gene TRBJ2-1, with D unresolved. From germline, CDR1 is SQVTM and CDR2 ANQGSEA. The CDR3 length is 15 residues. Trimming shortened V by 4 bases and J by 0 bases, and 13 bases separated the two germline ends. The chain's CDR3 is CSVGPAYSSYNEQFF. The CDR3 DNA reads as TGCAGCGTTGGACCGGCCTATAGCTCCTACAATGAGCAGTTCTTC.

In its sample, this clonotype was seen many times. The CDR3 here is CSARDNAGGPTYEQYF. CDR3 nucleotide sequence: TGCAGTGCTAGAGACAACGCGGGAGGGCCAACCTACGAGCAGTACTTC. The J gene is TRBJ2-7, the V gene TRBV20-1, with TRBD2 matching 9 bases. The CDR3 runs 16 residues. Losses at the gene ends were 0 bases for V and 2 bases for J; bases not matched to a gene: 8. Germline V gives CDR1 DFQATT, CDR2 SNEGSKA (reference sequence).

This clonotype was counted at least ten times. The CDR3 is CASSFRAGTGGNTGELFF. The CDR3, as DNA: TGTGCCAGCAGTTTCCGCGCCGGGACAGGTGGGAACACCGGGGAGCTGTTTTTT. This chain uses TRBV27 with TRBJ2-2, with 8 bases fitting TRBD1. V lost 3 bases and J lost 1; bases outside the gene matches: 10. This CDR3 spans 18 amino acids. Germline values: CDR1 MNHEY, CDR2 SMNVEV (reference sequence).

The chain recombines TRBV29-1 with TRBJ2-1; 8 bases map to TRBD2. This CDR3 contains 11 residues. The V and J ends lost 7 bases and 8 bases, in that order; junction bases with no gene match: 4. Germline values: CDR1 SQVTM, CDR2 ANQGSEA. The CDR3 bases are TGCAGCGCGCGGGGGGTCGATGAGCAGTTCTTC. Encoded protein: CSARGVDEQFF.

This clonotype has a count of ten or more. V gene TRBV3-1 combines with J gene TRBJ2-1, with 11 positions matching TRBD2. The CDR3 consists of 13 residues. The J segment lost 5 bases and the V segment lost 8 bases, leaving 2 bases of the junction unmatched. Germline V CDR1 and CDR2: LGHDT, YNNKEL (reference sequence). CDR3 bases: TGTGCCAGCCAGACTAGCGGGAACAATGAGCAGTTCTTC. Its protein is CASQTSGNNEQFF.

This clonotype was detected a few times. CDR3 residues: CASSLGLAELTDTQYF. The CDR3 DNA follows: TGCGCCAGCAGCCTGGGACTAGCGGAGCTAACAGATACGCAGTATTTT. The chain is built from TRBV5-1 and TRBJ2-3; TRBD2 matches 11 bases. J was trimmed by 3 bases and V by 4 bases; bases with no gene match: 7. Germline V gene sequence: CDR1 SGHRS, CDR2 YFSETQ. CDR3 length equals 16 residues.

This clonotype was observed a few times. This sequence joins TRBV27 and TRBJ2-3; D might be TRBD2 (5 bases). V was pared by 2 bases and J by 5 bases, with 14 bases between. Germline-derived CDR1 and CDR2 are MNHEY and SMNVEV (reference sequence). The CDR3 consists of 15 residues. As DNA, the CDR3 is TGTGCCAGCAGTTTACGGACTCCAATGGGAGATACGCAGTATTTT. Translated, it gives CASSLRTPMGDTQYF.

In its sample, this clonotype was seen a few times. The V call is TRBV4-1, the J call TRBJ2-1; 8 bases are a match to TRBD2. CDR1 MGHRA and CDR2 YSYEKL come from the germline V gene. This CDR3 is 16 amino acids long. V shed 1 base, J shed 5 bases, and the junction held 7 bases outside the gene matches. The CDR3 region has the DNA TGCGCCAGCAGCCAAGTTCCCAGACTAGCGAACAATGAGCAGTTCTTC. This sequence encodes CASSQVPRLANNEQFF.

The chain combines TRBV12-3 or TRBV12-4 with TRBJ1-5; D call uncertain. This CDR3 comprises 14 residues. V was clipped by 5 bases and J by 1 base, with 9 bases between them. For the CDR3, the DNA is TGTGCCAGCAGTAGAGGTCTGAGCAATCAGCCCCAGCATTTT. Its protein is CASSRGLSNQPQHF.